This T cell receptor (beta chain) was sequenced for a study of T cells after yellow fever vaccination. This clonotype was picked up many times. Antigen: not known. CDR3 length: 14 amino acids. V lost 5 bases and J lost 3, with 16 bases in between. The germline V gene encodes CDR1 SQVTM and CDR2 ANQGSEA. Study-wide results and caveats: A secondary response was less intense yet reached its peak sooner, at day 5 versus 15. Overall, a small share of clonotypes was seen in both CD4 and CD8 compartments. Within FACS-sorted repertoires, abundant clonotypes contaminating from the bulk population could be present.

TCRdb reprocessed the 5' RACE reads via MiXCR and lists one record per CDR3 protein. The sample lists roughly 120,000 distinct CDR3 sequences, 6% to 8% seen once, with 2.5% in the top ten. The sequences come from CD4+ T cells sorted from PBMCs, collected 10 to 11 days after the first yellow fever vaccination. The chain is built from TRBV29-1 and TRBJ1-1; unclear D gene. The receptor's source is a man between 18 and 35 years old who received the YFV17D yellow fever vaccine. This chain's CDR3 is CSVRLTRPDTEAFF. CDR3 nucleotides: TGCAGCGTTAGACTGACACGGCCCGACACTGAAGCTTTCTTT.